This T cell receptor beta chain was profiled in a study of shared clonotypes between healthy human individuals. On this clone itself: Its target is not known.

Clones were sequenced by immunoSEQ multiplex PCR, and TCRdb holds only the in-frame ones, with some missing. The table includes 2.3 million or so clones, over 85% detected once. Notes on the study in general: For naive CD4 cells, roughly 5.5% of clonotypes were shared across a handful of donors. What naive subsets generally showed was a larger estimated richness than memory subsets showed.

There are 14 residues in the CDR3. Trimming took 5 bases from V and 8 from J, leaving 15 bases between them. CDR1 is SGHTA and CDR2 is FQGNSA in the germline V gene. The TCR originated in a man younger than 30 in good health. Some clones in this sample may be carry-over from other donors' samples. The sequenced sample was naive CD4+ T cells from PBMCs. As to subset: CD45RA+ positively selected. The chain is built from TRBV7-2 and TRBJ1-4; D is possibly TRBD1 (6 bases). The CDR3 sequence: CASSQQGGYEKLFF. As DNA, the CDR3 is TGTGCCAGCAGCCAACAGGGAGGATACGAAAAACTGTTTTTT.